This entry lists 30 T cell receptor beta chains sequenced from one sample in a study of T cell responses to AZD1222 COVID-19 vaccine. Clones were read by immunoSEQ multiplex PCR, and TCRdb kept only the in-frame ones, dropping some. The data contain about 81,000 clones, approximately 90% of them singletons. Source: peripheral blood, taken 28 days after the second AZD1222 dose. The receptors come from an adult who received the AZD1222 COVID-19 vaccine.

This chain connects TRBV2 to TRBJ1-5; 10 bases line up with TRBD1. The CDR3 loop spans 14 amino acids. The trim removed 4 bases at V and 10 bases at J, leaving 7 bases unmatched. Germline-derived CDR1 and CDR2 are SNHLY and FYNNEI. The CDR3 is CASSGQGAYYPQHF. CDR3 DNA sequence: TGTGCCAGCAGTGGACAGGGGGCTTATTATCCCCAGCATTTT.

Note on this clone: The germline gene is not matched at one end of the junction; a read error may be the cause. The rearrangement links TRBV3-1 (or the pseudogene TRBV3-2) to TRBJ2-1, with a tentative D call TRBD2 (5 bases). The V gene's germline CDR1 is LGHDT and CDR2 YNNKEL (reference sequence). The CDR3 length is 13 residues. The CDR3 nucleotides are TGTGCCAGCAGCCAAGATAATGTGCGGGTGTGGGTCTTC. It translates to CASSQDNVRVWVF.

The J gene is TRBJ2-7, the V gene TRBV4-2; TRBD1 is a possible D gene (6 bases). V lost 0 bases to trimming and J lost 2 bases, with 8 bases between them. CDR1 and CDR2 from the germline V gene are LGHNA and YNFKEQ. The CDR3 has 14 amino acids. CDR3 loop: CASSQDRGAYEQYF. In DNA, the CDR3 is TGTGCCAGCAGCCAAGACAGGGGTGCCTACGAGCAGTACTTC.

The gene calls are TRBV2 and TRBJ2-5; D is unresolved. Deletions cut 11 bases from V and 2 bases from J, with 9 bases between. In germline, CDR1 is SNHLY, CDR2 FYNNEI. The CDR3 loop spans 11 amino acids. Here the CDR3 reads CAGRRQETQYF. In DNA form, the CDR3 reads TGTGCCGGCCGGCGGCAAGAGACCCAGTACTTC. The entire variable domain, with the rest obtained from reference TRBV2 and TRBJ2-5, is as follows: EPEVTQTPSHQVTQMGQEVILRCVPISNHLYFYWYRQILGQKVEFLVSFYNNEISEKSEIFDDQFSVERPDGSNFTLKIRSTKLEDSAMYFCAGRRQETQYFGPGTRLLVL.

This sequence joins TRBV28 and TRBJ2-3, with D perhaps TRBD2 (6 bases). CDR1 is MDHEN and CDR2 is SYDVKM in the germline V gene. The CDR3 totals 13 residues. Trimming left V 9 bases short and J 3 bases short, with 13 bases between. The CDR3 is CASVEGSTDTQYF. As DNA, the CDR3 is TGTGCCAGTGTGGAGGGCTCTACAGATACGCAGTATTTT.

The J gene is TRBJ1-1, the V gene TRBV10-3; 7 nucleotides align to TRBD1. Per the germline V gene, CDR1 is ENHRY and CDR2 is SYGVKD. This CDR3 comprises 13 residues. Trimming cost V 11 bases and J 1 base; bases outside gene matches: 7. CDR3: CASSGQENTEAFF. CDR3 bases: TGTGCCTCAAGCGGACAGGAGAACACTGAAGCTTTCTTT.

The genes are TRBV25-1 and TRBJ2-5; TRBD2 agrees at 11 bases. The length of the CDR3 is 15 residues. The ends lost 4 bases at V and 5 bases at J; junction bases unmatched: 6. Germline V gene lookup returns CDR1 MGHDK and CDR2 SYGVNS. Written as DNA, the CDR3 is TGTGCCAGCAGTGTTAGCGGGAGGGCCGTGGAGACCCAGTACTTC. This gives the protein CASSVSGRAVETQYF. Drawing the rest from reference TRBV25-1 and TRBJ2-5, the complete variable domain is EADIYQTPRYLVIGTGKKITLECSQTMGHDKMYWYQQDPGMELHLIHYSYGVNSTEKGDLSSESTVSRIRTEHFPLTLESARPSHTSQYLCASSVSGRAVETQYFGPGTRLLVL.

The chain employs TRBV28 and TRBJ1-2; 9 positions match TRBD1. The CDR3 runs 15 residues. Germline lookup yields CDR1 MDHEN and CDR2 SYDVKM. V trimming: 0 bases; J trimming: 8 bases; junction bases outside the gene matches: 7. The CDR3 nucleotides are TGTGCCAGCAGTTTATGGGTCGGGACAGGGTCGGGCTACACCTTC. Translating gives CASSLWVGTGSGYTF.

V and J are TRBV24-1 and TRBJ2-1, with D perhaps TRBD2 (5 bases). The length of the CDR3 is 14 residues. CDR1 and CDR2 from the germline V gene are KGHDR and SFDVKD. With 9 bases removed from V and 7 bases from J, the gap between germline ends came to 18 bases. The CDR3 spells CATEDPGVRNEQFF. The CDR3 nucleotides read TGTGCCACCGAGGACCCCGGGGTGAGGAATGAGCAGTTCTTC.

The chain links TRBV20-1 to TRBJ2-3, with D perhaps matching TRBD2 (6 bases). Trimming took off 3 bases at V and 2 bases at J, with 18 bases between the two ends. The CDR3 sequence is 16 residues long. Germline V gives CDR1 DFQATT, CDR2 SNEGSKA (reference sequence). CDR3 DNA: TGCAGTGCTAGTCGACCGGGACTGAGACTCACAGATACGCAGTATTTT. It translates to CSASRPGLRLTDTQYF.

V usage is TRBV6-5 and J usage is TRBJ2-3, with D unresolved. V gave up 2 bases and J gave up 2 bases, with 8 bases separating them. Germline assignment: CDR1 MNHEY and CDR2 SVGAGI. The CDR3 consists of 14 residues. This CDR3 is CASSYQKNTDTQYF. Written as DNA, the CDR3 is TGTGCCAGCAGTTACCAAAAGAACACAGATACGCAGTATTTT.

The rearrangement uses TRBV6-1 and TRBJ1-4, with D hard to call. CDR1 MNHNS and CDR2 SASEGT come from the germline V gene. The V gene lost 0 bases and the J gene lost 13 bases, with 12 bases spanning the gap. CDR3 size: 13 residues. The CDR3 nucleotides are TGTGCCAGCAGTGAAGCGGGTAGGCGTCTACTGTTTTTT. Its protein product is CASSEAGRRLLFF.

The chain couples TRBV27 to TRBJ2-2; 12 bases match TRBD2. CDR1 is MNHEY and CDR2 is SMNVEV in the germline V gene (reference sequence). V gave up 2 bases and J gave up 6 bases; unmatched junction bases: 10. The CDR3 length is 18 residues. CDR3 in amino acids: CASSLTNRLAGVPGELFF. The CDR3 DNA follows: TGTGCCAGCAGTTTAACTAACCGACTAGCGGGAGTACCCGGGGAGCTGTTTTTT.

The genes are TRBV6-2 or TRBV6-3 and TRBJ1-3, with 9 positions matching TRBD1. The CDR3 loop spans 15 amino acids. The V gene's germline CDR1 is MNHEY and CDR2 SVGEGT. The trim removed 4 bases at V and 3 bases at J, leaving 4 bases unmatched. The CDR3 DNA sequence: TGTGCCAGCAGTTCGGGACAGGGACTTGGAAACACCATATATTTT. Protein: CASSSGQGLGNTIYF.

The chain joins TRBV19 to TRBJ2-6; D unclear. CDR1 is LNHDA and CDR2 is SQIVND in the germline V gene (reference sequence). The germline V and J ends were trimmed by 5 bases and 4 bases, with 12 bases remaining between them. CDR3 length: 15 amino acids. Written as DNA, the CDR3 is TGTGCCAGTAGTTTGGCCGGCGCAGGGGCCAACGTCCTGACTTTC. Its translation: CASSLAGAGANVLTF.

In this sample, this clone turned up once. The chain couples TRBV6-5 to TRBJ2-1; 7 bases agree with TRBD1. This CDR3 is 13 amino acids long. CDR1 and CDR2 from the germline V gene are MNHEY and SVGAGI. The junction had 4 bases not matched to a gene; V was cut back by 6 bases and J by 5 bases. The CDR3 DNA reads TGTGCCAGCAGGGGGACAGCCCACAATGAGCAGTTCTTC. Amino acids: CASRGTAHNEQFF.

The rearrangement links TRBV14 to TRBJ2-3; TRBD2 agrees at 7 bases. J was trimmed by 3 bases and V by 1 base; bases with no gene match: 4. This CDR3 is 15 amino acids long. Germline V lookup: CDR1 SGHDN, CDR2 FVKESK. CDR3 in DNA: TGTGCCAGCAGCCAAGGGGCGGGAGTTACAGATACGCAGTATTTT. It specifies CASSQGAGVTDTQYF.

This sequence joins TRBV5-1 and TRBJ2-2; D gene uncertain. Per germline, CDR1 SGHRS and CDR2 YFSETQ. V lost 5 bases to trimming and J lost 1 base, with 12 bases between them. The CDR3 length is 15 residues. The CDR3 bases are TGCGCCAGCAGACCCGACACTTTGAACACCGGGGAGCTGTTTTTT. Residues: CASRPDTLNTGELFF.

The chain joins TRBV15 to TRBJ2-2; 10 positions agree with TRBD2. In germline, CDR1 is LNHNV, CDR2 YYDKDF (reference sequence). V shed 0 bases, J shed 2 bases, and the junction held 9 bases outside the gene matches. There are 19 residues in the CDR3. As DNA, the CDR3 is TGTGCCACCAGCAGAGACTCATACAGACTAGCGGGTAACACCGGGGAGCTGTTTTTT. Its translation is CATSRDSYRLAGNTGELFF.

The chain couples TRBV3-1 (or the pseudogene TRBV3-2) to TRBJ2-2; possible D gene TRBD1, 6 bases. V was cut by 4 bases and J by 6 bases, with 9 bases left in between. The germline gives CDR1 LGHDT, CDR2 YNNKEL (reference sequence). The CDR3 contains 13 residues. CDR3 protein: CASSRGHSGELFF. In nucleotides, the CDR3 is TGTGCCAGCAGCCGGGGGCACTCCGGGGAGCTGTTTTTT.

The genes are TRBV2 and TRBJ1-4; D possibly corresponds to TRBD1 (5 bases). Germline lookup yields CDR1 SNHLY and CDR2 FYNNEI. The CDR3 length is 15 residues. Trimming cost V 3 bases and J 8 bases, with 16 bases left between them. The CDR3, as DNA: TGTGCCAGCAGTGATCAGTTTGGGGGTAACGAAAAACTGTTTTTT. Its translation: CASSDQFGGNEKLFF.

The J gene is TRBJ2-2, the V gene TRBV7-3; D possibly corresponds to TRBD2 (5 bases). The V end lost 2 bases, the J end lost 3 bases, and 16 bases lay between the germline ends. Looked up from germline, CDR1 is SGHTA and CDR2 is FQGTGA. This CDR3 has 17 amino acids. CDR3 bases: TGTGCCAGCAGCTTATCGAGGAATGGAGGCGACACCGGGGAGCTGTTTTTT. Translation: CASSLSRNGGDTGELFF.

The chain uses TRBV12-3 or TRBV12-4 and TRBJ1-1, with D perhaps matching TRBD1 (5 bases). This CDR3 is built from 13 residues. Trimming removed 6 bases from V and 8 bases from J, with 16 bases in between. This CDR3 is CASSVHGGSEAFF. CDR3 nucleotide sequence: TGTGCCAGCAGCGTCCATGGGGGGTCGGAAGCTTTCTTT.

This chain joins TRBV28 and TRBJ2-1, with D possibly matching TRBD2 (6 bases). The CDR3 loop spans 11 amino acids. CDR1 is MDHEN and CDR2 is SYDVKM in the germline V gene. V lost 11 bases, J lost 8 bases, and 13 bases lay in between. CDR3 nucleotides: TGTGCCGGGGCGGGGTCTCATGAGCAGTTCTTC. Translation: CAGAGSHEQFF.

This clone has only one observation. This chain joins TRBV19 and TRBJ2-5; possible D gene TRBD2, 6 bases. Trimming cost V 5 bases and J 5 bases, with 15 bases left between them. The CDR3 runs to 14 residues. Looked up from germline, CDR1 is LNHDA and CDR2 is SQIVND (reference sequence). CDR3: CASSQPGSPETQYF. In nucleotides, the CDR3 is TGTGCCAGTAGTCAACCCGGGAGTCCGGAGACCCAGTACTTC.

V is TRBV24-1 and J is TRBJ1-5, with D possibly TRBD1 on 5 matching bases. This CDR3 has 13 amino acids. Looked up from germline, CDR1 is KGHDR and CDR2 is SFDVKD. Trimming shortened V by 8 bases and J by 1 base, and 8 bases separated the two germline ends. CDR3: CATTQGSNQPQHF. For the CDR3, the DNA is TGTGCCACCACTCAGGGAAGCAATCAGCCCCAGCATTTT.

The CDR3 loop is CASSLRDRGRMDEQYF. The CDR3 region has the DNA TGTGCCAGCAGCTTGCGGGACAGGGGCAGGATGGACGAGCAGTACTTC. The genes are TRBV5-5 and TRBJ2-7; 10 positions match TRBD1. Germline assignment: CDR1 SGHKS and CDR2 YYEKEE (reference sequence). This CDR3 is built from 16 residues. Trimming removed 1 base from V and 5 bases from J; junction bases left unmatched: 9.

The V call is TRBV6-2 or TRBV6-3, the J call TRBJ2-7, with D uncertain. Germline V gene data show CDR1 as MNHEY and CDR2 as SVGEGT. This CDR3 comprises 14 residues. V was shortened by 0 bases and J by 3 bases, with 9 bases between the two germline ends. CDR3 residues: CASSYSTLYYEQYF. For the CDR3, the DNA is TGTGCCAGCAGTTACTCGACCCTTTACTACGAGCAGTACTTC.

The chain uses TRBV9 and TRBJ1-1; D is ambiguous. The germline CDR1 and CDR2 sequences are SGDLS and YYNGEE. Trimming took off 2 bases at V and 5 bases at J, with 10 bases between the two ends. CDR3 length equals 13 residues. CDR3 coding DNA: TGTGCCAGCAGCGTCGCAAGAGCAACTGAAGCTTTCTTT. It specifies CASSVARATEAFF.

The chain recombines TRBV6-5 with TRBJ1-1; the D is unclear. The CDR3 length is 15 residues. CDR1 is MNHEY, CDR2 SVGAGI, per germline. V gave up 5 bases and J gave up 3 bases, with 16 bases separating them. The CDR3 nucleotides are TGTGCCAGCAGTAACCAAGGGCCCCCTCACACTGAAGCTTTCTTT. It is translated as CASSNQGPPHTEAFF.